This T cell receptor (beta chain) was sequenced for a study of T cell responses to AZD1222 COVID-19 vaccine. For the study at large: Investigators merged groups given second doses at roughly 4 or roughly 12 weeks.

As regards this clone: Its cognate antigen is unknown.

Profiling relied on immunoSEQ multiplex PCR, and the TCRdb table lists in-frame clones only, not all of them. This table holds about 130,000 clones, roughly 87% found once. The CDR3 contains 15 residues. Germline CDR1 MNHEY, CDR2 SVGAGI. With 7 bases removed from V and 0 bases from J, the gap between germline ends came to 16 bases. Regarding the study as a whole: Baseline antibody screening turned up just a handful of seropositive AZD1222 recipients. The sample set comprised mostly white British donors with more females, and clonal diversity was possibly underestimated.

This receptor was identified in an adult in good health. The rearrangement joins TRBV6-5 to TRBJ2-7, with D possibly TRBD2 on 7 matching bases. The input for sequencing was peripheral blood, taken on day 0 of AZD1222 vaccination. The CDR3 bases are TGTGCCAGCACCCTGGGGGGGGCTCCCTCCTACGAGCAGTACTTC. Amino acid sequence: CASTLGGAPSYEQYF.